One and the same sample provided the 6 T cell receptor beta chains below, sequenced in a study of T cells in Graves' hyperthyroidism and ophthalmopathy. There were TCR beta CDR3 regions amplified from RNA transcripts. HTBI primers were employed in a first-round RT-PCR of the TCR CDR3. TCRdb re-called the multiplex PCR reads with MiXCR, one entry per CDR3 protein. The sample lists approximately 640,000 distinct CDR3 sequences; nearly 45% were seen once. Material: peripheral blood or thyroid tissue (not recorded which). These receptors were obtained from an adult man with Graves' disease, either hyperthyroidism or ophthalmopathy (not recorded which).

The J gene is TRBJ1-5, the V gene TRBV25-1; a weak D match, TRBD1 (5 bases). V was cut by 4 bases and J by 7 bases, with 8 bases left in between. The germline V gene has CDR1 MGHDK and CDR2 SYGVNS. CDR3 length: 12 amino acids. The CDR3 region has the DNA TGTGCCAGCAGTGGTCCAGGGCAGCCCCAGCATTTT. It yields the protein CASSGPGQPQHF. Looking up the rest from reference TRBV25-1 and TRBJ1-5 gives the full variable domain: EADIYQTPRYLVIGTGKKITLECSQTMGHDKMYWYQQDPGMELHLIHYSYGVNSTEKGDLSSESTVSRIRTEHFPLTLESARPSHTSQYLCASSGPGQPQHFGDGTRLSIL.

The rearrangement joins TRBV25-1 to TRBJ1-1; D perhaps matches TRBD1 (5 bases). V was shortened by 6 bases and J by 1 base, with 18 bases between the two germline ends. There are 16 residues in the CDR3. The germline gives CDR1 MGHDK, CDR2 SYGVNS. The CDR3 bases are TGTGCCAGCAGCCAAACCCGGCCAGGGCGGAACACTGAAGCTTTCTTT. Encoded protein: CASSQTRPGRNTEAFF.

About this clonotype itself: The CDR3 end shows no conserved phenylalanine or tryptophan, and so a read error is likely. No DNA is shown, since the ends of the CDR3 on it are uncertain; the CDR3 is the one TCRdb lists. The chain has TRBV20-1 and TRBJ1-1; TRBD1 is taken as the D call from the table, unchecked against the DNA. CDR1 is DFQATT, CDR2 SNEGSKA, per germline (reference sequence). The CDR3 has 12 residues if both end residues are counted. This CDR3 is CSARERTGLPFY.

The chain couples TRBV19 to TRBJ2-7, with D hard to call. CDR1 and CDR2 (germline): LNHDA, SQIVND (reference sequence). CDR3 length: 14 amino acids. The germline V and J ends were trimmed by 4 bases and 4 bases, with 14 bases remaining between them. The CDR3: CASSNSEEWYEQYF. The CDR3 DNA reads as TGTGCCAGTAGTAACTCTGAGGAATGGTACGAGCAGTACTTC.

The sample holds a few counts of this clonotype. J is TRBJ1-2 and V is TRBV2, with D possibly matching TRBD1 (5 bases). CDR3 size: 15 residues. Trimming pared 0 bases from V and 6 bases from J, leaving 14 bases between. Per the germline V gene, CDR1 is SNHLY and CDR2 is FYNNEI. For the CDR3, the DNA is TGTGCCAGCAGTGAAGCGCTAAGAGGGGTTGATGGCTACACCTTC. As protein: CASSEALRGVDGYTF.

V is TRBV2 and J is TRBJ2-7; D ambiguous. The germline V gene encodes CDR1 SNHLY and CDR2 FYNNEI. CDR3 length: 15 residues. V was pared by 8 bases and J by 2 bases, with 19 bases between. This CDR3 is CASDDIEPDPYEQYF. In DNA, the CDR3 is TGTGCCAGCGATGACATTGAACCGGATCCCTACGAGCAGTACTTC.